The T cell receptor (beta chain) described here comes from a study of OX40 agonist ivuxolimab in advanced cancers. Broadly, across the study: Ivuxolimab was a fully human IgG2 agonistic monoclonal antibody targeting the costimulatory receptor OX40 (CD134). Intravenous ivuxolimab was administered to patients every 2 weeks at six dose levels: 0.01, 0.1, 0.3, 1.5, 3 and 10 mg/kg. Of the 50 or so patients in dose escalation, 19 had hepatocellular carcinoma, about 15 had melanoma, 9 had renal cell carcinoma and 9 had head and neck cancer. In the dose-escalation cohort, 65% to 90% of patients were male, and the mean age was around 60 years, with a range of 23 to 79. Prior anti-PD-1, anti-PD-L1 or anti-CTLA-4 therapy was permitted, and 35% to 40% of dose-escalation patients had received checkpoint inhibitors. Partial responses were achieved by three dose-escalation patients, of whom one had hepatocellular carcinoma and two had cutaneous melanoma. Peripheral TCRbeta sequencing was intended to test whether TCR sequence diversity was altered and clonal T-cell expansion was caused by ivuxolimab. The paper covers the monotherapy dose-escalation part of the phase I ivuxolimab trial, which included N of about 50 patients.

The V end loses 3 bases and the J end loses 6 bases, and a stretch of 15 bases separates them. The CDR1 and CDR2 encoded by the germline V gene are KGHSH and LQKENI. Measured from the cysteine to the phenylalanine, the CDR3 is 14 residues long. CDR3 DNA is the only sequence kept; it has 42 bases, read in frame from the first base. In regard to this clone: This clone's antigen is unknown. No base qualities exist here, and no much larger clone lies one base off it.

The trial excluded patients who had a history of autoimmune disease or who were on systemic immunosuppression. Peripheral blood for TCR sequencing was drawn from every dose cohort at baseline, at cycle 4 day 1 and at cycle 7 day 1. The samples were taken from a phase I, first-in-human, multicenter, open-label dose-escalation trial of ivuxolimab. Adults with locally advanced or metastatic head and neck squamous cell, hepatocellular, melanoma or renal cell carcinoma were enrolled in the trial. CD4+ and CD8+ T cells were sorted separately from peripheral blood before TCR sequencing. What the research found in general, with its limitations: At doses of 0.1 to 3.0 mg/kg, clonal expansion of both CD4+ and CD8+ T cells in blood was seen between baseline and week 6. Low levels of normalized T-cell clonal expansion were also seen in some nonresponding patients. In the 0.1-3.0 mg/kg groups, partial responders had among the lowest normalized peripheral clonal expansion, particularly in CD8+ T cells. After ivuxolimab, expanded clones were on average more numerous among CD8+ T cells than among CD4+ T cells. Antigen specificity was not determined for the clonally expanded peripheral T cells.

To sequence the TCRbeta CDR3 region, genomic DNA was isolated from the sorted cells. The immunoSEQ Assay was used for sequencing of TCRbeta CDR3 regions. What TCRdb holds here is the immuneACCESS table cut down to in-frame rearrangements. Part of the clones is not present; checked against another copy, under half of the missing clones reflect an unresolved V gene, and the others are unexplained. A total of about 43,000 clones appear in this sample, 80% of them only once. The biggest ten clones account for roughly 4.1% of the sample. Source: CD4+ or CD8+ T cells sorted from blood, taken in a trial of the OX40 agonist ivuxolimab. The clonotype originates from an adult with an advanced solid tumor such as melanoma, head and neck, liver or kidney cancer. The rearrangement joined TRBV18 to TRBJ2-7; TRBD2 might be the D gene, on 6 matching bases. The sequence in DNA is TGTGCCAGCTCACCCGGGACTCCTCCTACCGAGCAGTACTTC. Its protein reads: CASSPGTPPTEQYF.